This TCR beta chain derives from a study of OX40 agonist ivuxolimab in advanced cancers. Broader study findings: The study observed clonal expansion of CD4+ and CD8+ blood T cells by week 6 at 0.1 to 3.0 mg/kg. Also present in some nonresponders was a low level of normalized T-cell clonal expansion.

Concerning this clone: What it binds is unknown.

This CDR3 is 20 amino acids long. Germline values: CDR1 MDHEN, CDR2 SYDVKM. V was pared by 1 base and J by 0 bases, with 11 bases of the junction left unmatched. Assay: immunoSEQ multiplex PCR; the TCRdb copy retains only in-frame clones and omits some. This repertoire shows 75,000 to 100,000 clones, roughly nine tenths found once; its top ten account for less than 0.4%. The sample consisted of CD4+ or CD8+ T cells sorted from blood, taken in a trial of the OX40 agonist ivuxolimab. The chain uses TRBV28 and TRBJ2-6, with 8 bases matching TRBD1. The TCR was taken from an adult with an advanced solid tumor such as melanoma, head and neck, liver or kidney cancer. The CDR3 bases are TGTGCCAGCAGTTTATTGGACAGGGCAATTTCAGACTCTGGGGCCAACGTCCTGACTTTC. It is translated as CASSLLDRAISDSGANVLTF. The full variable domain, rest sourced from reference TRBV28 and TRBJ2-6, is DVKVTQSSRYLVKRTGEKVFLECVQDMDHENMFWYRQDPGLGLRLIYFSYDVKMKEKGDIPEGYSVSREKKERFSLILESASTNQTSMYLCASSLLDRAISDSGANVLTFGAGSRLTVL.